A single sample is the source of the 4 T cell receptor beta chains below, sequenced in a study of cytotoxic CD8 clonotypes in ibrutinib-treated CLL. The table came from immunoSEQ multiplex PCR; TCRdb's copy has only in-frame clones and leaves some out. Of about 76,000 clones in the sample, 70% to 90% are singletons; the top ten hold under 7%. Specimen: PBMCs, collected before ibrutinib treatment. The receptors come from a human donor with chronic lymphocytic leukemia.

V is TRBV11-2 and J is TRBJ1-3, with D possibly matching TRBD1 (5 bases). The CDR3 covers 16 residues. V was pared by 0 bases and J by 0 bases, with 9 bases between. Germline CDR1 SGHAT, CDR2 FQNNGV. The CDR3 sequence is CASSLDYGTSGNTIYF. Here the CDR3 DNA reads TGTGCCAGCAGCTTAGATTACGGGACCTCTGGAAACACCATATATTTT.

V is TRBV9 and J is TRBJ2-3; no reliable D call. The germline V gene encodes CDR1 SGDLS and CDR2 YYNGEE. CDR3 length equals 12 residues. V dropped 4 bases and J dropped 2 bases, with 5 bases sitting between them. The CDR3 DNA sequence: TGTGCCAGCAGCCCCACCACAGATACGCAGTATTTT. Protein: CASSPTTDTQYF.

The chain couples TRBV7-2 to TRBJ2-7; a weak D match, TRBD2 (6 bases). Germline CDR1 reads SGHTA; CDR2 reads FQGNSA. Trimming cost V 0 bases and J 2 bases, with 11 bases left between them. This CDR3 comprises 15 residues. CDR3 sequence: CASSLAGQRAYEQYF. Written as DNA, the CDR3 is TGTGCCAGCAGCTTAGCGGGGCAGCGGGCCTACGAGCAGTACTTC.

The J gene is TRBJ2-5, the V gene TRBV7-8; no definite D call. Germline V gene sequence: CDR1 SGHVS, CDR2 FQNEAQ. Trimming cost V 2 bases and J 2 bases, with 18 bases left between them. The CDR3 totals 17 residues. This chain's CDR3 is CASSLSSASGPQETQYF. The CDR3 bases are TGTGCCAGCAGCTTAAGTTCGGCTTCGGGTCCGCAAGAGACCCAGTACTTC.